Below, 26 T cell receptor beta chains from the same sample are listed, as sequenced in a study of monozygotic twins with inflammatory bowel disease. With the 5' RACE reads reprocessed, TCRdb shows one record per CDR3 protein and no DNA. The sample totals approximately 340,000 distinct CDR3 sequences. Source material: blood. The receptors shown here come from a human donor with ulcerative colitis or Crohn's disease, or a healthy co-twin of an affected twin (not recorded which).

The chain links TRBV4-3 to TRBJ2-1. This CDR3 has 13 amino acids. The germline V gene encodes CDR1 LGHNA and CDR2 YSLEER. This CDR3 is CASSPDGDNEQFF.

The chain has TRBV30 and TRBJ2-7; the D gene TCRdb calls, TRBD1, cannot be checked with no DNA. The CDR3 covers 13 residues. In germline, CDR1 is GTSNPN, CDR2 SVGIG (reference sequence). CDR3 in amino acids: CASLGAGAGEQYF.

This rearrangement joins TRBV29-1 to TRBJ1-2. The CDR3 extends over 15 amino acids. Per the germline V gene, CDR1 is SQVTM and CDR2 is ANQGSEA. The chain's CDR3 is CSVRRAGYYLEGYTF.

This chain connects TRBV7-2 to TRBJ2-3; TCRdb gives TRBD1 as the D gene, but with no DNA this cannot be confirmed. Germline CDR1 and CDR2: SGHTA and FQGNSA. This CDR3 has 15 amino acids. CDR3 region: CASSMRGQFTDTQYF.

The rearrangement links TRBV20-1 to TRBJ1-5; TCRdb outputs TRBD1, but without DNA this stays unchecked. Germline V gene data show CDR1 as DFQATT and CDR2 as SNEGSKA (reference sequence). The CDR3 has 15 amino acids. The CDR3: CSARAPGQVNQPQHF.

CDR3 sequence reads: CASSLDTGANVLTF. V is TRBV5-1 and J is TRBJ2-6. The CDR3 has 14 amino acids. The germline V gene has CDR1 SGHRS and CDR2 YFSETQ.

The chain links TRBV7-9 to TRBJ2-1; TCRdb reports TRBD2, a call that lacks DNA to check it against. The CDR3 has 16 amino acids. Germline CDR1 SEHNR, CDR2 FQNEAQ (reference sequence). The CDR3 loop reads CASSSLAGGSYNEQFF.

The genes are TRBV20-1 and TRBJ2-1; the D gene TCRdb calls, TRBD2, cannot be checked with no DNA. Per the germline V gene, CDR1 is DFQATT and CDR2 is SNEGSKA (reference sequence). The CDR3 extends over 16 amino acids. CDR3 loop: CSASTSGSISVNEQFF.

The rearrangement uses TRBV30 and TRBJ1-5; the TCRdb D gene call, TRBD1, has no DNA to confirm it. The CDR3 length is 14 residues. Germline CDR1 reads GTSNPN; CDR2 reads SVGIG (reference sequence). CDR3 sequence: CAWRGGALGEPQHF.

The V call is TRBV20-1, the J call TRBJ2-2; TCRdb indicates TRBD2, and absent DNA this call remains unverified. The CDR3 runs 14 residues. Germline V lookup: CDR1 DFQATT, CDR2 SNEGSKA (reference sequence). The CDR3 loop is CSAGSFTNTGELFF.

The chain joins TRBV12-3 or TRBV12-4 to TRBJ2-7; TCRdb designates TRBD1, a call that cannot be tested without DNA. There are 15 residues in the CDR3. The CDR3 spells CASSSRGQGSYEQYF.

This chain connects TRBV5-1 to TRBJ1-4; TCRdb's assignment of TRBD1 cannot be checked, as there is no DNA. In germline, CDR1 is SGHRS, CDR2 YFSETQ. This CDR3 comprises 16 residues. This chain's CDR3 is CASSPTGRATNEKLFF.

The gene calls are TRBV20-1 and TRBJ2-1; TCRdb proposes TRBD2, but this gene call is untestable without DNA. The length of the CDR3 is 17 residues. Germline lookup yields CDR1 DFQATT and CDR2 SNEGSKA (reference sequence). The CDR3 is CSARNSRRGGSYNEQFF.

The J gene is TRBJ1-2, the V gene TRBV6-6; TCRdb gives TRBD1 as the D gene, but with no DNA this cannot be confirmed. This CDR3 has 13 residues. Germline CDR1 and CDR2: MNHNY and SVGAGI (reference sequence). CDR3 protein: CASSPRENYGYTF.

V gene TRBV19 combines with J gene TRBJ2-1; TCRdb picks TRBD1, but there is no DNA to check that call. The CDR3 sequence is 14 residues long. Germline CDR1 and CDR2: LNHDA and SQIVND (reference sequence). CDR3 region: CASGQGGARGEQFF. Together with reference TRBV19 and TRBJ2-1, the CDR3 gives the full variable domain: DGGITQSPKYLFRKEGQNVTLSCEQNLNHDAMYWYRQDPGQGLRLIYYSQIVNDFQKGDIAEGYSVSREKKESFPLTVTSAQKNPTAFYLCASGQGGARGEQFFGPGTRLTVL.

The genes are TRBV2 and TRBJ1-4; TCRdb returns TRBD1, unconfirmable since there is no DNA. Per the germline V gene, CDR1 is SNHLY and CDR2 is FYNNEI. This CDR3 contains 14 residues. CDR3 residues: CASSWTGVDEKLFF.

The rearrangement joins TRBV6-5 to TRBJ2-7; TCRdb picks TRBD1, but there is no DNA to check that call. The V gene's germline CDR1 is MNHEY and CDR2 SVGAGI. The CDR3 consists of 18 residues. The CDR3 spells CASSYSTDAGDISYEQYF.

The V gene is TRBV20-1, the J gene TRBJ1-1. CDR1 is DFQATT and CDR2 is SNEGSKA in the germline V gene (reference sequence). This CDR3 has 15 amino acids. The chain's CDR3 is CSARGVGRGNTEAFF.

The chain's CDR3 is CASSSRTETDGYTF. The chain uses TRBV5-4 and TRBJ1-2; TCRdb outputs TRBD1, but without DNA this stays unchecked. The CDR3 runs 14 residues. Per germline, CDR1 SGHNT and CDR2 YYREEE (reference sequence).

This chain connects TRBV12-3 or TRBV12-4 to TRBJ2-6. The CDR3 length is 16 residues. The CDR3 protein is CASSPQYTSGANVLTF.

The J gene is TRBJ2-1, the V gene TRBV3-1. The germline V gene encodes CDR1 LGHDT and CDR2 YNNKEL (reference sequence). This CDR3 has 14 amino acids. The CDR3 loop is CASSRKPIGNEQFF.

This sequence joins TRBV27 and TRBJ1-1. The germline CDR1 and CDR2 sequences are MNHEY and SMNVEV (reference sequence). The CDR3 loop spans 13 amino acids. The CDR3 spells CASSLRYNTEAFF.

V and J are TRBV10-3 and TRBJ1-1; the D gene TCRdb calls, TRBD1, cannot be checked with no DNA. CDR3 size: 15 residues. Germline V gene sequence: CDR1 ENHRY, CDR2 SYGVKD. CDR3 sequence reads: CAISEGRVSNTEAFF.

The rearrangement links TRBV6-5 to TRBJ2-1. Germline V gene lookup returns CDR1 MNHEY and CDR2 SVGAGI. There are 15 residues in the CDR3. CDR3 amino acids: CASSYDGSSYNEQFF.

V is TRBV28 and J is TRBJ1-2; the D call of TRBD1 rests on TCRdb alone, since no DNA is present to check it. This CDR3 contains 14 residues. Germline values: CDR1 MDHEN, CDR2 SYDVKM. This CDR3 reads CASSEGTRNYGYTF.

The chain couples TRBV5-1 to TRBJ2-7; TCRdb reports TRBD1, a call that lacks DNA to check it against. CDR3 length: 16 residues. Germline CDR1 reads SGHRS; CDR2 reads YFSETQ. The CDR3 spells CASGKNQGQGGYEQYF.